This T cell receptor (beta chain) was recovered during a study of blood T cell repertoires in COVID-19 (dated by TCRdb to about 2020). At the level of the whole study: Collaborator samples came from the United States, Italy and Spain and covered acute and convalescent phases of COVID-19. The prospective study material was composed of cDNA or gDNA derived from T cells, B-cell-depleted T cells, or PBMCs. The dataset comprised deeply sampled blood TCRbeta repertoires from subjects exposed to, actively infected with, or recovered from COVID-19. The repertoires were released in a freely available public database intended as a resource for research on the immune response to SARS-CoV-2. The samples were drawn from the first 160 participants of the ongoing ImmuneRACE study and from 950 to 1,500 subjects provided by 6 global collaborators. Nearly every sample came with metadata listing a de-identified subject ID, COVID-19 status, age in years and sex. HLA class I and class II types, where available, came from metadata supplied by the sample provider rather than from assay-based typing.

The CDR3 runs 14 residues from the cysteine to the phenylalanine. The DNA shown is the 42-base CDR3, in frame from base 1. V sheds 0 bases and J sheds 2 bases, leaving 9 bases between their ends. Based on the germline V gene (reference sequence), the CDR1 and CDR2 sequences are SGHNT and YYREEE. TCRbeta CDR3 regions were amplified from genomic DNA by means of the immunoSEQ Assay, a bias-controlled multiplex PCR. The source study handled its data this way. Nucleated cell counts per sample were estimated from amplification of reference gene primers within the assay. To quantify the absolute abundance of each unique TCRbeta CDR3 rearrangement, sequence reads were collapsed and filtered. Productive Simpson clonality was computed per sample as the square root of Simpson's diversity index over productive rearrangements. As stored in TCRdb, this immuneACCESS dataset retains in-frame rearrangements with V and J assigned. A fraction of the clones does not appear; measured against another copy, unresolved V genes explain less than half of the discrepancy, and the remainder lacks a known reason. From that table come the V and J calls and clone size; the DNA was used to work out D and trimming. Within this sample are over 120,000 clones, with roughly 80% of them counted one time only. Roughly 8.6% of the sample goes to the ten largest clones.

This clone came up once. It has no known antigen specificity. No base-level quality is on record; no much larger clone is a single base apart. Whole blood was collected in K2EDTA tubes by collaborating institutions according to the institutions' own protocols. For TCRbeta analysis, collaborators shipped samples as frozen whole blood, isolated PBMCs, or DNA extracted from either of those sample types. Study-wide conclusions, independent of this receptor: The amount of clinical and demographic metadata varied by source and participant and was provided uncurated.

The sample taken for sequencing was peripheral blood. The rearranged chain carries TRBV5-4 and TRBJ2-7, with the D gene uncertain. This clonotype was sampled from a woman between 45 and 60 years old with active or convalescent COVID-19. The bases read TGTGCCAGCAGCTTGGGGGCATCTCCCTACGAGCAGTACTTC. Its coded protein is CASSLGASPYEQYF.